This T cell receptor (beta chain) stems from a study of cytotoxic CD8 clonotypes in ibrutinib-treated CLL. Study-wide context: Response material was collected after a median about 11 months of treatment, range 6 to 36. Points from the study as a whole: At baseline, clonality was higher than in age-matched healthy donors and correlated with CD8+ counts.

Of note for this clone: What it recognizes is unknown.

Only in-frame clones appear in the TCRdb table, and some are missing; sequencing was by immunoSEQ multiplex PCR. The data hold some 130,000 clones, with about 70% observed a single time. CDR3 length equals 14 residues. Germline V gene sequence: CDR1 MNHEY, CDR2 SMNVEV (reference sequence). Losses at the gene ends were 3 bases for V and 3 bases for J; bases not matched to a gene: 3. The sample was PBMCs, taken after 24 months of ibrutinib treatment. The chain uses TRBV27 and TRBJ2-7; 9 bases match TRBD2. The source is a human donor with chronic lymphocytic leukemia. CDR3 in amino acids: CASSLAGGVYEQYF. The CDR3 DNA reads as TGTGCCAGCAGTTTGGCGGGAGGGGTCTACGAGCAGTACTTC.